The 27 T cell receptor beta chains presented below share a single source sample, sequenced in a study of early T cells in non-severe SARS-CoV-2 infection (dated by TCRdb to 2020 to 2023). Libraries came from 5' RACE. Sequenced on a NextSeq 500. The raw public reads went through TCRdb reprocessing: fastp at Q25, MiXCR clone calling, in-frame beta chains kept. For every CDR3 protein sequence, its rows merge into one entry that carries the most common genes and DNA. The sample table lists around 64,000 distinct CDR3 sequences, 9.5% to 12% of them with a count of one. The top ten clones comprise roughly 5.7% of the sample. The sequencing used whole blood, collected at baseline. These receptors came from an adult who was a healthcare worker with PCR-confirmed SARS-CoV-2 infection or an uninfected control (not recorded which).

The chain uses TRBV2 and TRBJ1-1, with TRBD1 matching over 7 bases. The V and J ends lost 5 bases and 5 bases, in that order; junction bases with no gene match: 5. The CDR3 sequence is 13 residues long. Germline values: CDR1 SNHLY, CDR2 FYNNEI. CDR3 protein: CASSKDRKTEAFF. CDR3 bases: TGTGCCAGCAGTAAGGACAGGAAAACTGAAGCTTTCTTT.

This clonotype has a count of ten or more. The V call is TRBV25-1, the J call TRBJ1-1, with 7 bases identical to TRBD1. The CDR3 totals 16 residues. Trimming took 3 bases from V and 1 from J; bases not matched to a gene: 8. Germline V lookup: CDR1 MGHDK, CDR2 SYGVNS. The CDR3 DNA sequence: TGTGCCAGCAGTGAGGGGGTGGCAGGGGGGAACACTGAAGCTTTCTTT. Protein: CASSEGVAGGNTEAFF. Complete variable domain (other parts from reference TRBV25-1 and TRBJ1-1): EADIYQTPRYLVIGTGKKITLECSQTMGHDKMYWYQQDPGMELHLIHYSYGVNSTEKGDLSSESTVSRIRTEHFPLTLESARPSHTSQYLCASSEGVAGGNTEAFFGQGTRLTVV.

This clonotype was seen many times. The chain uses TRBV5-1 and TRBJ1-6, with 9 bases lining up with TRBD1. The CDR3 extends over 16 amino acids. V shed 5 bases and J 6 bases; nucleotides not matched to a gene: 9. Germline V CDR1 and CDR2: SGHRS, YFSETQ. For the CDR3, the DNA is TGCGCCAGCAGATACGAACAGGGGGCCCGTAATTCACCCCTCCACTTT. Its translation is CASRYEQGARNSPLHF. The full variable domain, in which reference TRBV5-1 and TRBJ1-6 provide the parts outside the CDR3, is KAGVTQTPRYLIKTRGQQVTLSCSPISGHRSVSWYQQTPGQGLQFLFEYFSETQRNKGNFPGRFSGRQFSNSRSEMNVSTLELGDSALYLCASRYEQGARNSPLHFGNGTRLTVT.

This clonotype was detected many times. The rearrangement links TRBV7-8 to TRBJ2-3; D is ambiguous. The CDR3 sequence is 15 residues long. V gave up 6 bases and J gave up 7 bases, with 20 bases separating them. Germline values: CDR1 SGHVS, CDR2 FQNEAQ. CDR3 DNA sequence: TGTGCCAGCAGACCAGTGGTCCCACCCGCCCATACGCAGTATTTT. This gives the protein CASRPVVPPAHTQYF.

This clonotype was seen many times. The chain is built from TRBV7-8 and TRBJ2-3; 14 bases match TRBD2. With 0 bases clipped from V and 5 bases from J, the junction kept 16 bases outside the gene matches. Germline CDR1 SGHVS, CDR2 FQNEAQ. The CDR3 is 21 residues long. CDR3 loop: CASSLARAGGLAGEAGDTQYF. CDR3 DNA: TGTGCCAGCAGCTTAGCGCGGGCAGGGGGACTAGCGGGAGAGGCGGGAGATACGCAGTATTTT.

This clonotype was seen at least ten times. This chain joins TRBV11-2 and TRBJ2-7; possibly TRBD1 or TRBD2 for D (5 bases each). Germline V gene data show CDR1 as SGHAT and CDR2 as FQNNGV. V lost 9 bases and J 7 bases, leaving 19 bases between the germline ends. This CDR3 contains 13 residues. CDR3 amino acids: CASELVGVEEQYF. The CDR3 DNA is TGTGCCAGTGAGTTGGTGGGGGTTGAGGAGCAGTACTTC.

This clonotype was seen repeatedly, ten times or more. This chain links TRBV5-4 with TRBJ2-3; D may correspond to TRBD1 or TRBD2 (7 bases each). From germline, CDR1 is SGHNT and CDR2 YYREEE (reference sequence). The CDR3 covers 14 residues. The V and J ends lost 6 bases and 6 bases respectively, with 17 bases between them. The CDR3 DNA reads TGTGCCAGCACCCAGGGAGGGGGCGCGGATACGCAGTATTTT. As protein: CASTQGGGADTQYF.

This clonotype was detected only a few times. CDR3: CASSLGLVFETQYF. Written as DNA, the CDR3 is TGTGCCAGCAGCTTGGGTCTAGTCTTCGAGACCCAGTACTTC. This rearrangement joins TRBV5-4 to TRBJ2-5; no clear D. The V end was cut by 0 bases, the J end by 5 bases, with 11 bases between. From germline, CDR1 is SGHNT and CDR2 YYREEE (reference sequence). This CDR3 is 14 amino acids long.

This chain joins TRBV11-2 and TRBJ2-3; D gene uncertain. Germline lookup yields CDR1 SGHAT and CDR2 FQNNGV. V lost 0 bases, J lost 7 bases, and 14 bases lay in between. The CDR3 is 15 amino acids. In nucleotides, the CDR3 is TGTGCCAGCAGCTTAGAGTCCTATAACAAGCATACGCAGTATTTT. Translation gives CASSLESYNKHTQYF.

This clonotype was seen at least ten times. The chain joins TRBV6-2 or TRBV6-3 to TRBJ1-1; D call uncertain. CDR1 MNHEY and CDR2 SVGEGT come from the germline V gene. The CDR3 sequence is 14 residues long. With 0 bases removed from V and 5 bases from J, the gap between germline ends came to 10 bases. CDR3 DNA sequence: TGTGCCAGCAGTTACTCGTCCATGGGTACTGAAGCTTTCTTT. Its translation is CASSYSSMGTEAFF.

This clonotype has more than one count but fewer than ten. The V call is TRBV29-1, the J call TRBJ1-1, with a weak D call TRBD1 (6 bases). Germline V lookup: CDR1 SQVTM, CDR2 ANQGSEA. The CDR3 length is 12 residues. V lost 6 bases, J lost 7 bases, and 15 bases lay in between. CDR3 sequence reads: CSVDQGRSEAFF. CDR3 DNA: TGCAGCGTAGATCAGGGGAGGAGTGAAGCTTTCTTT.

This clonotype was seen a handful of times. V usage is TRBV5-1 and J usage is TRBJ2-3; D is uncertain. This CDR3 region has 13 residues. Germline loops: CDR1 SGHRS, CDR2 YFSETQ. V was shortened by 1 base and J by 8 bases, with 11 bases between the two germline ends. CDR3 region: CASSLSPQGTQYF. The CDR3 region has the DNA TGCGCCAGCAGCTTGAGTCCCCAAGGTACGCAGTATTTT.

This clonotype was recorded many times. The chain links TRBV29-1 to TRBJ2-5, with D possibly being TRBD2 (6 bases). V was clipped by 4 bases and J by 2 bases, with 8 bases between them. Germline CDR1 SQVTM, CDR2 ANQGSEA. CDR3 length: 12 amino acids. The CDR3 sequence is CSVVEGQETQYF. For the CDR3, the DNA is TGCAGCGTTGTGGAGGGGCAAGAGACCCAGTACTTC.

V and J are TRBV11-2 and TRBJ2-7; no reliable D call. V was pared by 1 base and J by 3 bases, with 7 bases between. There are 13 residues in the CDR3. Per germline, CDR1 SGHAT and CDR2 FQNNGV. CDR3 protein: CASSLGRIYEQYF. The CDR3 DNA is TGTGCCAGCAGCTTAGGACGGATCTACGAGCAGTACTTC.

The chain employs TRBV5-1 and TRBJ2-1, with 11 positions matching TRBD2. Germline V gene sequence: CDR1 SGHRS, CDR2 YFSETQ. The CDR3 has 15 amino acids. V lost 1 base and J lost 9; bases outside the gene matches: 6. CDR3 region: CASSLTSGSEGEQFF. The CDR3 coding sequence is TGCGCCAGCAGCTTGACTAGCGGGAGCGAGGGTGAGCAGTTCTTC.

The chain has TRBV10-3 and TRBJ2-5, with D perhaps matching TRBD1 or TRBD2 (5 bases each). Germline V gene lookup returns CDR1 ENHRY and CDR2 SYGVKD. Trimming stripped 6 bases from V and 5 bases from J, with 16 bases between. This CDR3 region has 14 residues. For the CDR3, the DNA is TGTGCCATCAGCGAACGAGGGGTAGGGGAGACCCAGTACTTC. Translating gives CAISERGVGETQYF.

The V call is TRBV10-2, the J call TRBJ2-2; maybe TRBD1 (5 bases). CDR1 is WSHSY, CDR2 SAAADI, per germline. The CDR3 contains 14 residues. V lost 6 bases, J lost 2 bases, and 10 bases lay in between. The CDR3 protein is CASRRQLNTGELFF. Here the CDR3 DNA reads TGCGCCAGCAGGAGACAGCTCAACACCGGGGAGCTGTTTTTT.

The genes are TRBV5-4 and TRBJ1-5; D remains ambiguous. V was shortened by 4 bases and J by 0 bases, with 11 bases between the two germline ends. CDR1 SGHNT and CDR2 YYREEE come from the germline V gene (reference sequence). This CDR3 contains 15 residues. The CDR3 region is CASSAGPDSNQPQHF. CDR3 sequence (DNA): TGTGCCAGCAGCGCCGGACCGGATAGCAATCAGCCCCAGCATTTT.

In this sample, this clonotype turned up many times. The chain employs TRBV30 and TRBJ1-2, with 7 bases identical to TRBD1. V lost 3 bases to trimming and J lost 5 bases; unmatched junction nucleotides: 9. The CDR3 contains 14 residues. Germline-derived CDR1 and CDR2 are GTSNPN and SVGIG (reference sequence). The CDR3 sequence: CAWRDQGDPYGYTF. The CDR3 nucleotides read TGTGCCTGGAGGGATCAGGGGGATCCTTATGGCTACACCTTC.

The genes are TRBV11-2 and TRBJ2-5, with D hard to call. The CDR3 contains 14 residues. Germline loops: CDR1 SGHAT, CDR2 FQNNGV. Trimming cost V 5 bases and J 5 bases, with 15 bases left between them. CDR3 amino acids: CASSPRTPKETQYF. CDR3 in DNA: TGTGCCAGCAGCCCCAGGACCCCTAAGGAGACCCAGTACTTC.

The rearrangement joins TRBV7-2 to TRBJ2-1, with a possible D match to TRBD2 (5 bases). Germline assignment: CDR1 SGHTA and CDR2 FQGNSA. The germline V and J ends were trimmed by 5 bases and 9 bases, with 14 bases remaining between them. CDR3 length equals 13 residues. The CDR3, as DNA: TGTGCCAGCAGCGGGCGGGTGGGAATTGAGCAGTTCTTC. Translation: CASSGRVGIEQFF.

This sequence joins TRBV5-1 and TRBJ2-3; 7 bases map to TRBD1. The germline CDR1 and CDR2 sequences are SGHRS and YFSETQ. The CDR3 contains 14 residues. With V trimmed by 4 bases and J by 2 bases, 4 bases remained unmatched. DNA of the CDR3: TGCGCCAGCAGCCCGGGACAGATCACAGATACGCAGTATTTT. It encodes CASSPGQITDTQYF. Full variable domain (outside the CDR3, taken from reference TRBV5-1 and TRBJ2-3): KAGVTQTPRYLIKTRGQQVTLSCSPISGHRSVSWYQQTPGQGLQFLFEYFSETQRNKGNFPGRFSGRQFSNSRSEMNVSTLELGDSALYLCASSPGQITDTQYFGPGTRLTVL.

The table lists this clonotype with a few counts. J is TRBJ2-5 and V is TRBV6-2 or TRBV6-3, with 13 bases matching TRBD2. V shed 7 bases and J 2 bases; nucleotides not matched to a gene: 1. This CDR3 comprises 14 residues. Germline V gene data show CDR1 as MNHEY and CDR2 as SVGEGT. Here the CDR3 reads CASKGLAGQETQYF. CDR3 nucleotides: TGTGCCAGCAAGGGACTAGCGGGACAAGAGACCCAGTACTTC.

A few counts support this clonotype. The chain couples TRBV7-9 to TRBJ2-7; D is ambiguous. V lost 5 bases and J 2 bases, leaving 13 bases between the germline ends. This CDR3 spans 14 amino acids. Looked up from germline, CDR1 is SEHNR and CDR2 is FQNEAQ (reference sequence). CDR3 region: CASSPSTETYEQYF. The CDR3 nucleotides are TGTGCCAGCAGCCCCTCGACGGAAACCTACGAGCAGTACTTC.

In its sample, this clonotype ranks as medium-sized. This rearrangement joins TRBV6-4 to TRBJ2-3; a possible D gene is TRBD1 (6 bases). Trimming took off 0 bases at V and 1 base at J, with 11 bases between the two ends. The CDR3 loop spans 16 amino acids. Germline CDR1 reads MRHNA; CDR2 reads SNTAGT. The chain's CDR3 is CASSDSRGGGTDTQYF. In DNA form, the CDR3 reads TGTGCCAGCAGTGACTCGAGAGGGGGTGGCACAGATACGCAGTATTTT.

The CDR3 DNA is TGTGCCAGCTCACTAAAAATCCAAGAGACCCAGTACTTC. It specifies CASSLKIQETQYF. V usage is TRBV18 and J usage is TRBJ2-5; D is unresolved. CDR1 KGHSH and CDR2 LQKENI come from the germline V gene. Trimming pared 4 bases from V and 1 base from J, leaving 7 bases between. The CDR3 consists of 13 residues.

This clonotype was seen a single time. For the CDR3, the DNA is TGTGCCAGCAGCGTAGGTGGACAGGGGAACTATGGCTACACCTTC. Translation: CASSVGGQGNYGYTF. The chain couples TRBV9 to TRBJ1-2; 9 bases align to TRBD1. V gave up 0 bases and J gave up 2 bases; unmatched junction bases: 2. CDR3 size: 15 residues. CDR1 SGDLS and CDR2 YYNGEE come from the germline V gene.